The rows below give T cell receptor beta chains drawn from one sample of a study of T cell changes during pregnancy in multiple sclerosis. Profiling relied on immunoSEQ multiplex PCR, and the TCRdb table lists in-frame clones only, not all of them. Among fewer than 45,000 clones listed, around 90% were seen once. The sequenced sample was CD4+ T cells from peripheral blood mononuclear cells, obtained in the third trimester of pregnancy. The source of these receptors is a female donor in good health, enrolled as a control in a pregnancy study. CDR3s include the opening cysteine and the closing phenylalanine or tryptophan. D genes are given only for firm matches. Not every row has a clone size; where given, it reads once, few, many or a size class.

d_call: .; v_call: TRBV28; clone_size: .; j_call: TRBJ2-1; cdr3_aa: CASSKSGSSYNEQFF; cdr3_nt: TGTGCCAGCAGTAAATCAGGTAGCTCCTACAATGAGCAGTTCTTC
d_call: TRBD2; v_call: TRBV14; clone_size: .; j_call: TRBJ2-7; cdr3_aa: CASSQGLAGGNRYYEQYF; cdr3_nt: TGTGCCAGCAGCCAAGGGCTAGCGGGGGGGAATCGATACTACGAGCAGTACTTC
d_call: .; v_call: TRBV6-6; clone_size: .; j_call: TRBJ1-3; cdr3_aa: CASSARTGRRNTIYF; cdr3_nt: TGTGCCAGCAGTGCTCGGACGGGCCGGAGGAACACCATATATTTT
d_call: .; v_call: TRBV7-2; clone_size: .; j_call: TRBJ2-3; cdr3_aa: CASSLPEYPDTQYF; cdr3_nt: TGTGCCAGCAGCTTACCGGAGTATCCAGATACGCAGTATTTT
d_call: .; v_call: TRBV10-3; clone_size: .; j_call: TRBJ1-2; cdr3_aa: CAISTGRGYTF; cdr3_nt: TGTGCCATCTCTACAGGGAGAGGCTACACCTTC
d_call: TRBD2; v_call: TRBV5-1; clone_size: .; j_call: TRBJ2-7; cdr3_aa: CASSLRGGSYEQYF; cdr3_nt: TGCGCCAGCAGCCTGCGGGGGGGCTCCTACGAGCAGTACTTC
d_call: TRBD2; v_call: TRBV9; clone_size: .; j_call: TRBJ2-5; cdr3_aa: CASSPRLAGEETQYF; cdr3_nt: TGTGCCAGCAGCCCGCGACTAGCGGGGGAAGAGACCCAGTACTTC
d_call: TRBD2; v_call: TRBV18; clone_size: .; j_call: TRBJ2-1; cdr3_aa: CASSPSGRAGGNEQFF; cdr3_nt: TGTGCCAGCTCACCATCAGGGAGGGCCGGCGGTAATGAGCAGTTCTTC
d_call: TRBD1; v_call: TRBV6-6; clone_size: .; j_call: TRBJ1-2; cdr3_aa: CASRLDRDWGYTF; cdr3_nt: TGTGCCAGCAGACTAGACAGGGATTGGGGCTACACCTTC
d_call: .; v_call: TRBV11-3; clone_size: .; j_call: TRBJ2-2; cdr3_aa: CASSLFGGSGTGELFF; cdr3_nt: TGTGCCAGCAGCTTATTCGGAGGGTCGGGAACCGGGGAGCTGTTTTTT
d_call: TRBD1; v_call: TRBV2; clone_size: .; j_call: TRBJ1-5; cdr3_aa: CASSDMGQSNQPQHF; cdr3_nt: TGTGCCAGCAGTGATATGGGACAGAGCAATCAGCCCCAGCATTTT
d_call: .; v_call: TRBV7-2; clone_size: few; j_call: TRBJ1-6; cdr3_aa: CASRTYNSPLHF; cdr3_nt: TGTGCCAGCAGGACTTATAATTCACCCCTCCACTTT
d_call: .; v_call: TRBV9; clone_size: .; j_call: TRBJ2-3; cdr3_aa: CASSGRGITDTQYF; cdr3_nt: TGTGCCAGCAGCGGCAGGGGAATCACAGATACGCAGTATTTT
d_call: .; v_call: TRBV27; clone_size: .; j_call: TRBJ2-2; cdr3_aa: CASSWGPGTGELFF; cdr3_nt: TGTGCCAGCAGTTGGGGGCCGGGGACCGGGGAGCTGTTTTTT